This T cell receptor beta chain derives from a study of radiation and T cells in renal cell carcinoma. Study as a whole: Nephrectomy followed 15 Gy stereotactic body radiation by 4 weeks. Findings and caveats of the study: In blood, top tumor clones expanded by 2 weeks, shrinking by 4. Without pretreatment biopsies, baseline tumor clonotype presence was undetermined.

This clone was observed a single time. Its specificity is not known. The germline V and J ends were trimmed by 3 bases and 6 bases, with 7 bases remaining between them. Germline V lookup: CDR1 SGHRS, CDR2 YFSETQ. The CDR3 spans 11 residues. Indicated time point: blood 2 weeks post-SBRT. Treatment specified: 15 Gy SBRT to primary tumor, nephrectomy 4 weeks later. Blood was sampled at baseline, 2 weeks and 4 weeks after SBRT. The assay was immunoSEQ multiplex PCR, and TCRdb's table has in-frame clones only and misses some. The sample has 100,000 to 150,000 clones, roughly four fifths seen once; the top ten hold roughly 5%.

The origin of this receptor is a man aged 50 to 59 with renal cell carcinoma. This chain joins TRBV5-1 and TRBJ2-7; D is unclear. Source: blood, taken from a patient whose treatment included radiotherapy and nephrectomy. The CDR3 reads CASSWESEQYF. The CDR3 nucleotides read TGCGCCAGCAGCTGGGAATCCGAGCAGTACTTC.